These 4 T cell receptor beta chains came from one sample sequenced in a study of blood T cell repertoires in COVID-19. Sequencing used immunoSEQ multiplex PCR; TCRdb keeps in-frame clones, though not all of them. The table has approximately 210,000 clones, around 80% seen once. The sequenced sample was peripheral blood. Receptor source: a woman of 80 years or more with COVID-19, enrolled during active disease.

The genes are TRBV5-4 and TRBJ2-5, with 11 bases fitting TRBD2. This CDR3 is 18 amino acids long. The V gene end was trimmed by 7 bases and the J gene end by 1 base; junction bases not matched to a gene: 15. CDR1 and CDR2 from the germline V gene are SGHNT and YYREEE (reference sequence). CDR3 sequence reads: CASYGAPGTSGIQETQYF. In DNA form, the CDR3 reads TGTGCCAGCTACGGAGCTCCGGGGACTAGCGGAATCCAAGAGACCCAGTACTTC.

The gene calls are TRBV3-1 (or the pseudogene TRBV3-2) and TRBJ2-1; D call uncertain. V gave up 2 bases and J gave up 0 bases, with 14 bases separating them. Looked up from germline, CDR1 is LGHDT and CDR2 is YNNKEL (reference sequence). The CDR3 loop spans 17 amino acids. CDR3 sequence reads: CASSQFQWASSYNEQFF. In nucleotides, the CDR3 is TGTGCCAGCAGCCAATTTCAGTGGGCCAGCTCCTACAATGAGCAGTTCTTC.

The chain employs TRBV20-1 and TRBJ1-2; D is uncertain. The CDR3 contains 10 residues. The germline V gene has CDR1 DFQATT and CDR2 SNEGSKA (reference sequence). Deletions cut 6 bases from V and 7 bases from J, with 9 bases between. The CDR3 loop is CSAPGGGYTF. In DNA, the CDR3 is TGCAGTGCCCCGGGTGGTGGCTACACCTTC.

The rearrangement uses TRBV5-1 and TRBJ1-4; 8 bases fit TRBD1. CDR3 length: 17 residues. Germline V gene lookup returns CDR1 SGHRS and CDR2 YFSETQ. After removal of 4 bases from V and 2 bases from J, the junction contained 10 bases not matched to a gene. CDR3 in DNA: TGCGCCAGCAGCCTAGGGACAGGAGGTACCACTAATGAAAAACTGTTTTTT. Translating it yields CASSLGTGGTTNEKLFF. Based on the CDR3 plus reference TRBV5-1 and TRBJ1-4, the full variable domain is KAGVTQTPRYLIKTRGQQVTLSCSPISGHRSVSWYQQTPGQGLQFLFEYFSETQRNKGNFPGRFSGRQFSNSRSEMNVSTLELGDSALYLCASSLGTGGTTNEKLFFGSGTQLSVL.